Listed here are 21 T cell receptor beta chains from one sample, sequenced in a study of blood T cell repertoires in COVID-19. Assay used: immunoSEQ multiplex PCR; TCRdb lists only in-frame clones, some missing. The table includes approximately 300,000 clones, 70% to 90% detected once. Source material: PBMCs or T cells enriched from blood (not recorded which). The receptors come from a woman aged 18-29 years who had recovered from COVID-19.

This clone is a singleton in its sample. V usage is TRBV9 and J usage is TRBJ2-3, with unresolved D. The CDR3 consists of 13 residues. With 3 bases removed from V and 7 bases from J, the gap between germline ends came to 12 bases. Germline assignment: CDR1 SGDLS and CDR2 YYNGEE. The CDR3 DNA reads as TGTGCCAGCAGCGCCTTCTTGCGGAATACGCAGTATTTT. As protein: CASSAFLRNTQYF.

The chain couples TRBV11-2 to TRBJ2-3; possible D gene TRBD2, 7 bases. CDR3 length equals 17 residues. Trimming stripped 5 bases from V and 2 bases from J, with 20 bases between. CDR1 is SGHAT and CDR2 is FQNNGV in the germline V gene. CDR3 DNA: TGTGCCAGCAGCCCGGGCCCGGGGGGCCCCTCCACAGATACGCAGTATTTT. Translating it yields CASSPGPGGPSTDTQYF.

This clone has only one observation. This chain links TRBV10-1 with TRBJ1-1; D unresolved. Germline V CDR1 and CDR2: WNHNN, SYGVQD (reference sequence). The V gene lost 0 bases and the J gene lost 10 bases, with 12 bases spanning the gap. There are 13 residues in the CDR3. CDR3 bases: TGCGCCAGCAGTGAGTCAAGCGGGCGAAGAGCTTTCTTT. Protein product: CASSESSGRRAFF.

The chain carries TRBV24-1 and TRBJ2-2; 7 nucleotides match TRBD2. This CDR3 comprises 14 residues. V dropped 9 bases and J dropped 0; count of bases not matched to a gene: 3. Germline V gene lookup returns CDR1 KGHDR and CDR2 SFDVKD. The CDR3 reads CATSSGANTGELFF. Written as DNA, the CDR3 is TGTGCCACCTCTAGCGGAGCGAACACCGGGGAGCTGTTTTTT.

The V gene is TRBV9, the J gene TRBJ1-1; maybe TRBD1 (5 bases). Trimming pared 1 base from V and 3 bases from J, leaving 13 bases between. The germline V gene has CDR1 SGDLS and CDR2 YYNGEE. The CDR3 length is 15 residues. The CDR3 loop reads CASSVQGGPYTEAFF. The DNA of the CDR3 is TGTGCCAGCAGCGTACAGGGAGGCCCATACACTGAAGCTTTCTTT. The whole variable domain, remainder taken from reference TRBV9 and TRBJ1-1, is DSGVTQTPKHLITATGQRVTLRCSPRSGDLSVYWYQQSLDQGLQFLIQYYNGEERAKGNILERFSAQQFPDLHSELNLSSLELGDSALYFCASSVQGGPYTEAFFGQGTRLTVV.

The chain recombines TRBV2 with TRBJ1-5; D remains unclear. Germline CDR1 reads SNHLY; CDR2 reads FYNNEI. The CDR3 runs to 12 residues. The ends were cut back, 7 bases at V and 4 bases at J, with 8 bases in the middle. In nucleotides, the CDR3 is TGTGCCAGCAATTTAGCTAATCAGCCCCAGCATTTT. It codes for CASNLANQPQHF.

The V gene is TRBV5-1, the J gene TRBJ1-4; D may be TRBD1 (5 bases). Germline loops: CDR1 SGHRS, CDR2 YFSETQ. The CDR3 extends over 14 amino acids. Deletions cut 1 base from V and 6 bases from J, with 10 bases between. CDR3 protein: CASSLWGGDEKLFF. The CDR3 DNA reads as TGCGCCAGCAGCTTGTGGGGAGGGGATGAAAAACTGTTTTTT.

The chain joins TRBV3-1 (or the pseudogene TRBV3-2) to TRBJ1-2; the D is unclear. The length of the CDR3 is 12 residues. Trimming took off 3 bases at V and 7 bases at J, with 9 bases between the two ends. Germline-derived CDR1 and CDR2 are LGHDT and YNNKEL (reference sequence). The DNA for the CDR3 is TGTGCCAGCAGCCAGGCCCCACGTGGCTACACCTTC. Encoded protein: CASSQAPRGYTF.

This chain connects TRBV9 to TRBJ1-2; D not resolved. V was trimmed by 4 bases and J by 4 bases, leaving 17 bases between them. CDR1 is SGDLS and CDR2 is YYNGEE in the germline V gene. There are 15 residues in the CDR3. DNA of the CDR3: TGTGCCAGCAGCCCAAAGCAGGATTCAGCCTATGGCTACACCTTC. Translation gives CASSPKQDSAYGYTF.

J is TRBJ1-6 and V is TRBV27, with no clear D. Germline V gene lookup returns CDR1 MNHEY and CDR2 SMNVEV (reference sequence). CDR3 size: 16 residues. Trimming left V 2 bases short and J 6 bases short, with 14 bases between. The CDR3 nucleotides read TGTGCCAGCAGTTTACTGCGGACGGGGATTAATTCACCCCTCCACTTT. Its translation is CASSLLRTGINSPLHF.

This clone was observed a single time. V and J are TRBV29-1 and TRBJ1-1; D unclear. This CDR3 is built from 14 residues. Germline V lookup: CDR1 SQVTM, CDR2 ANQGSEA. V lost 3 bases and J lost 4, with 15 bases in between. The chain's CDR3 is CSVDRWAGSTEAFF. In DNA form, the CDR3 reads TGCAGCGTTGACAGGTGGGCCGGGAGCACTGAAGCTTTCTTT. Full variable domain (outside the CDR3, taken from reference TRBV29-1 and TRBJ1-1): SAVISQKPSRDICQRGTSLTIQCQVDSQVTMMFWYRQQPGQSLTLIATANQGSEATYESGFVIDKFPISRPNLTFSTLTVSNMSPEDSSIYLCSVDRWAGSTEAFFGQGTRLTVV.

The chain employs TRBV20-1 and TRBJ2-5; no definite D call. Trimming took 3 bases from V and 1 from J, leaving 12 bases between them. Germline V gene lookup returns CDR1 DFQATT and CDR2 SNEGSKA (reference sequence). This CDR3 is built from 14 residues. CDR3: CSASHGLAQETQYF. CDR3 nucleotides: TGCAGTGCTAGTCATGGTCTGGCCCAAGAGACCCAGTACTTC.

The V gene is TRBV12-3 or TRBV12-4, the J gene TRBJ1-1; D is possibly TRBD1 (6 bases). Between the trimmed V and J ends, which lost 3 bases and 8 bases, there was a span of 10 bases. This CDR3 has 12 residues. The chain's CDR3 is CASSFPQGEAFF. The CDR3 coding sequence is TGTGCCAGCAGTTTTCCCCAGGGGGAAGCTTTCTTT.

The rearrangement links TRBV2 to TRBJ1-3; 7 nucleotides agree with TRBD1. CDR1 is SNHLY, CDR2 FYNNEI, per germline. V lost 6 bases and J lost 4; bases outside the gene matches: 3. The CDR3 totals 13 residues. CDR3 coding DNA: TGTGCCAGCAGCGGGACAGTGGGAAACACCATATATTTT. The encoded protein is CASSGTVGNTIYF.

CDR3 in DNA: TGTGCCAGCAGCACCGGACTAGCGGCACCGAACACCGGGGAGCTGTTTTTT. Encoded protein: CASSTGLAAPNTGELFF. The V call is TRBV5-6, the J call TRBJ2-2; 10 bases fit TRBD2. After removal of 4 bases from V and 0 bases from J, the junction contained 6 bases not matched to a gene. Germline loops: CDR1 SGHDT, CDR2 YYEEEE. This CDR3 has 17 residues.

In its sample, this clone was seen a few times. The V and J genes are TRBV7-3 and TRBJ1-2; 10 bases fit TRBD1. V was clipped by 5 bases and J by 2 bases; unmatched bases: 8. The germline V gene encodes CDR1 SGHTA and CDR2 FQGTGA. The CDR3 sequence is 16 residues long. The CDR3 protein is CASSRGQGEGNYGYTF. The CDR3 bases are TGTGCCAGCAGCCGAGGACAGGGGGAAGGAAACTATGGCTACACCTTC. Together with reference TRBV7-3 and TRBJ1-2, the CDR3 gives the full variable domain: GAGVSQTPSNKVTEKGKYVELRCDPISGHTALYWYRQSLGQGPEFLIYFQGTGAADDSGLPNDRFFAVRPEGSVSTLKIQRTERGDSAVYLCASSRGQGEGNYGYTFGSGTRLTVV.

This chain links TRBV11-2 with TRBJ2-1, with TRBD1 as a possible D gene (6 bases). Trimming took 2 bases from V and 4 from J, leaving 21 bases between them. CDR1 is SGHAT and CDR2 is FQNNGV in the germline V gene. The CDR3 is 18 residues long. The CDR3, as DNA: TGTGCCAGCAGCTTAAGGGGTCGGACAGACCGAACATACAATGAGCAGTTCTTC. It is translated as CASSLRGRTDRTYNEQFF. The full variable domain, in which reference TRBV11-2 and TRBJ2-1 provide the parts outside the CDR3, is EAGVAQSPRYKIIEKRQSVAFWCNPISGHATLYWYQQILGQGPKLLIQFQNNGVVDDSQLPKDRFSAERLKGVDSTLKIQPAKLEDSAVYLCASSLRGRTDRTYNEQFFGPGTRLTVL.

The rearrangement joins TRBV6-5 to TRBJ2-7, with 8 bases matching TRBD2. J was trimmed by 2 bases and V by 8 bases; bases with no gene match: 8. This CDR3 has 14 residues. Germline CDR1 reads MNHEY; CDR2 reads SVGAGI. CDR3 bases: TGTGCCAGCGGGTCCGGGGGGGGTCCCTACGAGCAGTACTTC. Its protein product is CASGSGGGPYEQYF.

The CDR3 region is CASSPRLGRGTGELFF. CDR3 DNA: TGCGCCAGCAGCCCAAGACTAGGTCGGGGCACCGGGGAGCTGTTTTTT. J is TRBJ2-2 and V is TRBV4-1, with TRBD2 as a possible D gene (6 bases). V was clipped by 4 bases and J by 4 bases, with 16 bases between them. The CDR3 spans 16 residues. Germline V gene lookup returns CDR1 MGHRA and CDR2 YSYEKL.

This chain connects TRBV2 to TRBJ1-5; perhaps TRBD1 as D (6 bases). Germline V gene lookup returns CDR1 SNHLY and CDR2 FYNNEI. Trimming pared 7 bases from V and 2 bases from J, leaving 12 bases between. This CDR3 has 14 residues. CDR3 sequence reads: CASTENRGNQPQHF. For the CDR3, the DNA is TGTGCCAGCACAGAAAACAGGGGCAATCAGCCCCAGCATTTT.

The chain recombines TRBV5-6 with TRBJ2-4, with D unclear. V lost 1 base and J lost 0, with 11 bases in between. This CDR3 spans 16 amino acids. Germline CDR1 is SGHDT and CDR2 is YYEEEE. The CDR3: CASSLTELLAKNIQYF. For the CDR3, the DNA is TGTGCCAGCAGCTTGACTGAACTGTTAGCCAAAAACATTCAGTACTTC.